The clone carrying this T cell receptor beta chain showed up just a few times. One end of the junction varies from germline; a read error may be responsible. This CDR3 comprises 12 residues. The germline CDR1 and CDR2 sequences are MGHRA and YSYEKL. The data were taken from a study of tumor-infiltrating lymphocytes in primary liver carcinoma. Study-level information: Recorded tumor stage was T1-T3 N0M0, with diameters of about 4.2 to 11 cm.

Starting material for RNA and DNA co-extraction consisted of about 20-32 mg of unsorted bulk tissue. Using a constant-region primer together with ProtoScript II reverse transcriptase, TCR beta cDNA was made from roughly 520 ng of total RNA. Investigators got TCR beta libraries out of three nested multiplex PCR rounds, done with slightly modified ARM-PCR. PCR rounds one and two used TRBV1-TRBV30 forward primers with a C-beta reverse primer for 10 cycles each. TCRdb passed the multiplex PCR reads through MiXCR, listing each CDR3 protein once. The sample records around 54,000 distinct CDR3 sequences, roughly 77% being singletons.

The chain is built from TRBV4-1 and TRBJ2-1; D gene ambiguous. The origin of this receptor is a man aged 35 to 55 with primary liver carcinoma and hepatitis B virus infection. Input material: liver tumor tissue from sampling region 2. Noted subset: tumor region T2, inferior pole. CDR3 sequence reads: CASSQENDEQFF. CDR3 in DNA: TGCGCCAGCAGCCAAGAAAACGATGAGCAGTTCTTT.